This entry describes one T cell receptor (beta chain). Here immunoSEQ multiplex PCR was the method, and the copy in TCRdb shows in-frame clones only, minus some. The sample carries 70,000 to 90,000 clones, 86% recorded once. CDR1 LNHDA and CDR2 SQIVND come from the germline V gene (reference sequence). With 6 bases removed from V and 1 base from J, the gap between germline ends came to 12 bases. The CDR3 length is 14 residues. The data originate from a study of blood T cell repertoires in COVID-19. About the study: In each case, the material was cDNA or gDNA derived from T cells, B-cell-depleted T cells, or PBMCs.

This receptor was taken from a man between 60 and 75 years old with acute or convalescent COVID-19. The specimen sequenced was peripheral blood. The V gene is TRBV19, the J gene TRBJ1-1; no definite D call. The CDR3 region has the DNA TGTGCCAGTAGGGCGGGAGTCCAGAACACTGAAGCTTTCTTT. Its protein is CASRAGVQNTEAFF.